A selection of T cell receptor beta chains follows, all from one sample in a study of regulatory T cells in long-lasting Graves disease. TCRdb reprocessed the multiplex PCR reads with MiXCR, giving one entry per CDR3 protein. The data hold approximately 400,000 distinct CDR3 sequences, with approximately 15% observed a single time. Another study also made use of these data, one on T cells in Graves' hyperthyroidism and ophthalmopathy.

The sequencing here drew on peripheral blood mononuclear cells (PBMCs), taken at new diagnosis, from a patient treated with antithyroid drugs. The receptors were gathered from a woman aged 30 to 39 with Graves disease. Both conserved end residues are part of each CDR3. Fields, in order: V gene, J gene, D gene, clone size, CDR3 protein, CDR3 DNA. A D gene is named only where the DNA matches it firmly. Clone sizes are given selectively: once, few, many, or a class where the clone is expanded.

V: TRBV10-2; J: TRBJ1-3; D: .; size: .; CDR3: CASTQRWDFSGNTIYF; DNA: TGCGCCAGCACCCAACGGTGGGATTTCTCTGGAAACACCATATATTTT
V: TRBV6-6; J: TRBJ2-3; D: .; size: many; CDR3: CASSYSSVDTQYF; DNA: TGTGCCAGCAGTTACTCGTCTGTGGATACGCAGTATTTT
V: TRBV2; J: TRBJ2-7; D: TRBD1; size: .; CDR3: CASTEAGGVYEQYF; DNA: TGTGCCAGCACGGAGGCAGGGGGCGTCTACGAGCAGTACTTC
V: TRBV25-1; J: TRBJ2-7; D: .; size: few; CDR3: CASSDRERNEQYF; DNA: TGTGCCAGCAGTGACAGGGAGAGGAACGAGCAGTACTTC
V: TRBV11-2; J: TRBJ2-7; D: .; size: many; CDR3: CASSLAGGTVLYEQYF; DNA: TGTGCCAGCAGCTTAGCGGGCGGAACAGTCCTCTACGAGCAGTACTTC
V: TRBV11-2; J: TRBJ2-2; D: TRBD1; size: few; CDR3: CASSLAGTGTSGELFF; DNA: TGTGCCAGCAGCTTAGCAGGGACAGGGACCTCCGGGGAGCTGTTTTTT
V: TRBV27; J: TRBJ1-2; D: TRBD1; size: .; CDR3: CASSTTGTLYGYTF; DNA: TGTGCCAGCAGCACGACAGGGACCCTCTATGGCTACACCTTC
V: TRBV24-1; J: TRBJ2-2; D: TRBD1; size: many; CDR3: CATSAPTGYTGELFF; DNA: TGTGCCACCAGTGCCCCGACAGGGTACACCGGGGAGCTGTTTTTT
V: TRBV27; J: TRBJ1-1; D: .; size: many; CDR3: CASSLSEGTEAFF; DNA: TGTGCCAGCAGCCTCTCAGAGGGCACTGAAGCTTTCTTT
V: TRBV28; J: TRBJ2-2; D: TRBD2; size: .; CDR3: CASSLRLLAEVPGELFF; DNA: TGTGCCAGCAGTTTAAGGCTGCTAGCGGAGGTCCCCGGGGAGCTGTTTTTT
V: TRBV7-3; J: TRBJ2-6; D: .; size: many; CDR3: CASSLNGANVLTF; DNA: TGTGCCAGCAGCTTAAATGGGGCCAACGTCCTGACTTTC
V: TRBV5-6; J: TRBJ1-1; D: .; size: many; CDR3: CASSLGTAPRTEAFF; DNA: TGTGCCAGCAGCCTTGGGACCGCCCCCCGGACTGAAGCTTTCTTT
V: TRBV2; J: TRBJ2-7; D: TRBD1; size: many; CDR3: CASNRDRGNEQYF; DNA: TGTGCCAGCAACCGGGACAGGGGAAACGAGCAGTACTTC
V: TRBV5-1; J: TRBJ1-6; D: .; size: .; CDR3: CASRTANNSPLHF; DNA: TGCGCCAGCCGGACAGCTAATAATTCGCCCCTCCACTTT
V: TRBV12-3/TRBV12-4; J: TRBJ1-3; D: TRBD1; size: .; CDR3: CASSQGGFGNTIYF; DNA: TGTGCCAGCAGCCAGGGGGGGTTCGGAAACACCATATATTTT
V: TRBV29-1; J: TRBJ2-7; D: TRBD1; size: many; CDR3: CSVLTGGAGEQYF; DNA: TGCAGCGTCCTGACAGGGGGCGCGGGGGAGCAGTACTTC